The 24 T cell receptor beta chains presented below share a single source sample, sequenced in a study of cytomegalovirus exposure and HLA in healthy donors. Primers included in the PCR were 60 Vbeta and 13 Jbeta primers. TCRdb's table, derived via immunoSEQ multiplex PCR, lists solely in-frame clones and lacks some. The sample has approximately 220,000 clones; over 60% are singletons. Material for sequencing was PBMCs. These receptors were collected from a man between 18 and 35 years old in good health and CMV-seronegative.

The V and J genes are TRBV18 and TRBJ2-1, with 11 bases identical to TRBD2. The V gene's germline CDR1 is KGHSH and CDR2 LQKENI. J lost 7 bases, V lost 1 base, and 6 bases had no gene match. This CDR3 is built from 16 residues. The DNA for the CDR3 is TGTGCCAGCTCACCACTGCTTAGCGGGAGGGGGAATGAGCAGTTCTTC. This encodes CASSPLLSGRGNEQFF.

The chain links TRBV6-5 to TRBJ1-2, with D perhaps TRBD1 (5 bases). V dropped 6 bases and J dropped 2 bases, with 10 bases sitting between them. Germline V gene lookup returns CDR1 MNHEY and CDR2 SVGAGI. CDR3 length: 13 residues. The CDR3 nucleotides are TGTGCCAGCAGCCCGACAGTCAACTATGGCTACACCTTC. Translating gives CASSPTVNYGYTF.

This clone was seen a handful of times. This chain links TRBV28 with TRBJ1-2, with D tentatively TRBD1 (5 bases). Germline V gives CDR1 MDHEN, CDR2 SYDVKM. V dropped 4 bases and J dropped 4 bases, with 10 bases sitting between them. The CDR3 is 13 amino acids. The CDR3 coding sequence is TGTGCCAGCAGTTCCCTAGACAGCTATGGCTACACCTTC. Its translation is CASSSLDSYGYTF.

This clone was observed a few times. This chain uses TRBV20-1 with TRBJ2-7; tentatively, D is TRBD1 (5 bases). The CDR3 spans 11 residues. CDR1 is DFQATT, CDR2 SNEGSKA, per germline (reference sequence). Between the trimmed V and J ends, which lost 3 bases and 6 bases, there was a span of 9 bases. CDR3 region: CSARTAAEQYF. CDR3 nucleotides: TGCAGTGCTAGGACAGCCGCCGAGCAGTACTTC.

The chain links TRBV6-1 to TRBJ2-7; 13 bases agree with TRBD2. With V trimmed by 4 bases and J by 7 bases, 7 bases remained unmatched. This CDR3 has 15 amino acids. The germline V gene encodes CDR1 MNHNS and CDR2 SASEGT. The CDR3 sequence is CASSARTSGSNEQYF. CDR3 DNA sequence: TGTGCCAGCAGTGCACGGACTAGCGGGAGTAATGAGCAGTACTTC.

This clone has a single count. The V gene is TRBV11-1, the J gene TRBJ2-5, with a tentative D call TRBD2 (6 bases). The V end was cut by 2 bases, the J end by 5 bases, with 18 bases between. The V gene's germline CDR1 is SGHAT and CDR2 FQDESV (reference sequence). This CDR3 spans 16 amino acids. The CDR3 coding sequence is TGTGCCAGCAGCTTACATGCGGGACCCGGTACGGAGACCCAGTACTTC. It yields the protein CASSLHAGPGTETQYF.

The rearrangement uses TRBV5-1 and TRBJ2-2; possibly TRBD2 for D (6 bases). CDR1 and CDR2 from the germline V gene are SGHRS and YFSETQ. V was pared by 0 bases and J by 4 bases, with 10 bases between. The CDR3 covers 15 residues. This chain's CDR3 is CASSLDRECTGELFF. CDR3 bases: TGCGCCAGCAGCTTGGACCGGGAGTGCACCGGGGAGCTGTTTTTT.

This chain links TRBV18 with TRBJ1-2, with D maybe TRBD1 (6 bases). The CDR3 is 13 residues long. Trimming shortened V by 6 bases and J by 2 bases, and 10 bases separated the two germline ends. From germline, CDR1 is KGHSH and CDR2 LQKENI. CDR3 bases: TGTGCCAGCTCGCAGGACAGCAACTATGGCTACACCTTC. It yields the protein CASSQDSNYGYTF.

The genes are TRBV5-5 and TRBJ2-7; 9 bases fit TRBD1. The J segment lost 3 bases and the V segment lost 4 bases, leaving 2 bases of the junction unmatched. Germline CDR1 SGHKS, CDR2 YYEKEE (reference sequence). The CDR3 runs to 13 residues. CDR3 in DNA: TGTGCCAGCAGCGTGGACAGGGGCTACGAGCAGTACTTC. This sequence encodes CASSVDRGYEQYF.

The gene calls are TRBV28 and TRBJ1-4; D uncertain. Looked up from germline, CDR1 is MDHEN and CDR2 is SYDVKM. The CDR3 spans 13 residues. Deletions cut 8 bases from V and 0 bases from J, with 7 bases between. The CDR3 is CASGGTTNEKLFF. DNA of the CDR3: TGTGCCAGCGGAGGGACAACTAATGAAAAACTGTTTTTT.

The rearrangement joins TRBV19 to TRBJ2-3; 7 nucleotides line up with TRBD1. The CDR3 spans 14 residues. CDR1 LNHDA and CDR2 SQIVND come from the germline V gene (reference sequence). Losses at the gene ends were 7 bases for V and 0 bases for J; bases not matched to a gene: 4. In nucleotides, the CDR3 is TGTGCCAGTAAAACGGGACAGAGCACAGATACGCAGTATTTT. Translating gives CASKTGQSTDTQYF.

As concerns this clone: At one of its ends the junction is not consistent with the germline gene, which may arise from a read error. V usage is TRBV30 and J usage is TRBJ2-1; no clear D gene. Per germline, CDR1 GTSNPN and CDR2 SVGIG (reference sequence). The CDR3 is 13 amino acids. CDR3 bases: TGTGCCTGGAGCCCACCGTTAGGTCCTGAGGAGTTCTTC. Translation: CAWSPPLGPEEFF.

This clone was detected a few times. The chain employs TRBV9 and TRBJ2-2; the D gene is possibly TRBD2 (5 bases). The CDR3 length is 23 residues. The V gene's germline CDR1 is SGDLS and CDR2 YYNGEE. V lost 0 bases, J lost 3 bases, and 33 bases lay in between. This CDR3 is CASSVDKGTQEVLKNGYTGELFF. CDR3 in DNA: TGTGCCAGCAGCGTAGACAAAGGAACTCAGGAGGTACTCAAGAATGGGTACACCGGGGAGCTGTTTTTT.

The rearrangement uses TRBV6-5 and TRBJ1-1; D call uncertain. Deletions cut 2 bases from V and 4 bases from J, with 11 bases between. The CDR3 runs to 14 residues. The germline gives CDR1 MNHEY, CDR2 SVGAGI. The CDR3 sequence: CASSYRDGSTEAFF. The DNA for the CDR3 is TGTGCCAGCAGTTACCGAGACGGGAGCACTGAAGCTTTCTTT.

This rearrangement joins TRBV19 to TRBJ1-1, with D unclear. The germline V gene encodes CDR1 LNHDA and CDR2 SQIVND (reference sequence). The CDR3 is 13 residues long. V lost 6 bases, J lost 8 bases, and 16 bases lay in between. CDR3 in DNA: TGTGCCAGTAGCCCCAGGTTCTCAGAGGAAGCTTTCTTT. Its protein product is CASSPRFSEEAFF.

The chain links TRBV19 to TRBJ2-7; D unresolved. The germline V gene encodes CDR1 LNHDA and CDR2 SQIVND (reference sequence). The germline V and J ends were trimmed by 2 bases and 4 bases, with 15 bases remaining between them. The CDR3 is 15 residues long. The CDR3 region is CASSIWHSLEYEQYF. CDR3 bases: TGTGCCAGTAGTATATGGCACAGCCTCGAGTACGAGCAGTACTTC.

The J gene is TRBJ2-3, the V gene TRBV6-5; TRBD1 might be the D (5 bases). This CDR3 comprises 14 residues. Per the germline V gene, CDR1 is MNHEY and CDR2 is SVGAGI. Between the trimmed V and J ends, which lost 6 bases and 0 bases, there was a span of 10 bases. The CDR3 loop reads CASRTGPSTDTQYF. The CDR3 region has the DNA TGTGCCAGCAGAACAGGACCAAGCACAGATACGCAGTATTTT.

The rearrangement links TRBV7-8 to TRBJ1-2; maybe TRBD1 (5 bases). V shed 3 bases and J shed 7 bases, with 15 bases lying between them. Germline V lookup: CDR1 SGHVS, CDR2 FQNEAQ. CDR3 length equals 14 residues. In DNA form, the CDR3 reads TGTGCCAGCAGCTTCGGGGGAGAGTGGGGTGGCTACACCTTC. The encoded protein is CASSFGGEWGGYTF.

Only a few counts were recorded for this clone. One junction end does not reproduce the germline sequence, and a read error may be involved. J is TRBJ2-5 and V is TRBV7-9; 8 nucleotides align to TRBD2. There are 14 residues in the CDR3. The germline CDR1 and CDR2 sequences are SEHNR and FQNEAQ (reference sequence). The CDR3 is CSSSPIGGRETQYF. The CDR3 DNA reads as TGTTCCAGCAGCCCTATAGGCGGGAGGGAGACCCAGTACTTC.

This rearrangement joins TRBV6-1 to TRBJ1-1; D might be TRBD1 (6 bases). The CDR3 is made up of 10 amino acids. V was shortened by 7 bases and J by 10 bases, with 10 bases between the two germline ends. Per germline, CDR1 MNHNS and CDR2 SASEGT. DNA for the CDR3: TGTGCCAGCAAACAGGGCTCAGCTTTCTTT. It is translated as CASKQGSAFF.

The gene calls are TRBV30 and TRBJ2-2; tentative D call: TRBD2 (7 bases). Germline loops: CDR1 GTSNPN, CDR2 SVGIG (reference sequence). The CDR3 loop spans 12 amino acids. The V end was cut by 3 bases, the J end by 7 bases, with 9 bases between. CDR3 in DNA: TGTGCCTGGAGGAGGGGGGGCGGGGAGCTGTTTTTT. Translation: CAWRRGGGELFF.

Only one count was recorded for this clone. The CDR3 DNA sequence: TGTGCCAGCAGTGCCGTGGCAGGGGGTCATGGCTACACCTTC. This translates into CASSAVAGGHGYTF. This chain uses TRBV6-5 with TRBJ1-2, with 7 bases aligning to TRBD1. V lost 5 bases to trimming and J lost 6 bases; unmatched junction nucleotides: 9. CDR1 is MNHEY, CDR2 SVGAGI, per germline. This CDR3 comprises 14 residues.

The chain uses TRBV10-1 and TRBJ2-3; the D is unclear. There are 12 residues in the CDR3. The germline V gene encodes CDR1 WNHNN and CDR2 SYGVQD (reference sequence). Trimming removed 3 bases from V and 3 bases from J, with 4 bases in between. CDR3 residues: CASSEQTDTQYF. In DNA form, the CDR3 reads TGCGCCAGCAGTGAACAGACAGATACGCAGTATTTT.

The chain links TRBV6-5 to TRBJ2-6; unclear D gene. Germline CDR1 reads MNHEY; CDR2 reads SVGAGI. The CDR3 sequence is 15 residues long. The germline V and J ends were trimmed by 2 bases and 0 bases, with 5 bases remaining between them. The DNA of the CDR3 is TGTGCCAGCAGTTACAGCTACTCTGGGGCCAACGTCCTGACTTTC. This sequence encodes CASSYSYSGANVLTF.